Listed below are T cell receptor beta chains from one sample, sequenced in a study of shared clonotypes between healthy human individuals. Profiling relied on immunoSEQ multiplex PCR, and the TCRdb table lists in-frame clones only, not all of them. The table includes 2 million to 3 million clones, roughly 93% detected once. Source material: naive CD4+ T cells from PBMCs. Source of these receptors: a man aged 18 to 30 in good health. Some clones in this sample may be carry-over from other donors' samples. The CDR3 runs from the conserved cysteine through the conserved F or W. Fields, in order: CDR3 protein, V gene, clone size. Only part of the rows carry a size: once, few, many, or a class if the clone is expanded.

CDR3: CASILLTGTPNEQFF
V: TRBV7-2
size: .

CDR3: CAWSVSLMAEAFF
V: TRBV30
size: .

CDR3: CASSYSNGVGQPQHF
V: TRBV6-5
size: .

CDR3: CASSKGGGRGYNEQFF
V: TRBV6-4
size: once

CDR3: CASSVPGIGQGGFSNYGYTF
V: TRBV2
size: .

CDR3: CAWGQGRFGANVLTF
V: TRBV30
size: .

CDR3: CASSVWGEGTEAFF
V: TRBV9
size: .

CDR3: CASSEQGRSTEAFF
V: TRBV2
size: .

CDR3: CAWGQPYQPQHF
V: TRBV30
size: .

CDR3: CASSYPPFGGGSSGNTIYF
V: TRBV11-2
size: .

CDR3: CASRAGTGSRLPQHF
V: TRBV2
size: .

CDR3: CASSRTKLGLASYEQYF
V: TRBV7-2
size: .

CDR3: CASSYIALSTDTQYF
V: TRBV11-3
size: .

CDR3: CASSYQGYGYTF
V: TRBV11-3
size: .

CDR3: CASSLSGVRVQETQYF
V: TRBV28
size: .

CDR3: CASNKRLGQFF
V: TRBV28
size: once

CDR3: CASSLGVGSGEKLFF
V: TRBV7-2
size: .

CDR3: CASSPQGARYEQYF
V: TRBV7-9
size: .

CDR3: CASSEALGRNTGELFF
V: TRBV6-1
size: .

CDR3: CASRGGETQYF
V: TRBV5-1
size: .

CDR3: CASSLILSYNEQFF
V: TRBV7-2
size: .

CDR3: CASRDRTYEQYF
V: TRBV6-1
size: once

CDR3: CASSLFRTSGTETQYF
V: TRBV7-9
size: .

CDR3: CASSPSGRGEKLFF
V: TRBV18
size: .